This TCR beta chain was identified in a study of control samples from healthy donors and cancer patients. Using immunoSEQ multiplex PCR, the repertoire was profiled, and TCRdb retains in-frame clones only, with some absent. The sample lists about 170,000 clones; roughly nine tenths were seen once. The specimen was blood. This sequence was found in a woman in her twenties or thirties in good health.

This chain's CDR3 is CASSPRGYEQYF. The CDR3 nucleotides are TGTGCCAGCAGTCCCAGGGGTTACGAGCAGTACTTC. The chain employs TRBV5-8 and TRBJ2-7; possible D gene TRBD1, 6 bases. V lost 5 bases and J 4 bases, leaving 10 bases between the germline ends. The CDR3 covers 12 residues. Germline V gene lookup returns CDR1 SGHTS and CDR2 YDEGEE.